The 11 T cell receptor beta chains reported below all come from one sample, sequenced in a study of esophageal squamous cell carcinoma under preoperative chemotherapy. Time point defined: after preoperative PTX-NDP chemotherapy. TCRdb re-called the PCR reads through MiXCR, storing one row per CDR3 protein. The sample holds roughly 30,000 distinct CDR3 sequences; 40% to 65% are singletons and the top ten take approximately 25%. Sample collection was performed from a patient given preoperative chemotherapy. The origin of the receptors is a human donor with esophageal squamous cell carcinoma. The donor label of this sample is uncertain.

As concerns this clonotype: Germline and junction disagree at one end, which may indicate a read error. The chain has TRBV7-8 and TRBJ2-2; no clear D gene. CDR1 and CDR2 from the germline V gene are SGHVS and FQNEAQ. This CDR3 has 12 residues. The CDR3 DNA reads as TGTGCCAGCAGTGCGAACGCCGGGGAGCTGTTTTTT. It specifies CASSANAGELFF.

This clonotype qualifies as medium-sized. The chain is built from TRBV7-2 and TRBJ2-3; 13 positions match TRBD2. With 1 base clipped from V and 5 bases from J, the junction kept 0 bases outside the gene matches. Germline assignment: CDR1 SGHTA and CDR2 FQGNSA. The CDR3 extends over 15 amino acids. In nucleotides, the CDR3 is TGTGCCAGCAGCTTAGGACTAGCGGGGGGAGATACGCAGTATTTT. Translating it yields CASSLGLAGGDTQYF.

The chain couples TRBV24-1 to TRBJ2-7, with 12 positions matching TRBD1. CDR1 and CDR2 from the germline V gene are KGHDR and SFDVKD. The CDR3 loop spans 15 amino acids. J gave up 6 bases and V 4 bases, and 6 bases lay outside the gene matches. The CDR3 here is CATSDTGQGAGEQYF. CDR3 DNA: TGTGCCACCAGTGACACGGGACAGGGGGCAGGCGAGCAGTACTTC.

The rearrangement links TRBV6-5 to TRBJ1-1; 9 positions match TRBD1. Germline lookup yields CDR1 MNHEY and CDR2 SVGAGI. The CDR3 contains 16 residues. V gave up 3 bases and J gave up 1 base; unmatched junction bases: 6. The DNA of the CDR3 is TGTGCCAGCAGTTATTTCCGGGGACAGGGGAACACTGAAGCTTTCTTT. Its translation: CASSYFRGQGNTEAFF.

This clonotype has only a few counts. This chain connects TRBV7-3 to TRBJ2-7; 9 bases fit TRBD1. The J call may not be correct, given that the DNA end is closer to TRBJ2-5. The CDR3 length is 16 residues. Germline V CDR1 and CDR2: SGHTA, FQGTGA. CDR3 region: CASSLRGQGGQETQYF. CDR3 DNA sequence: TGTGCCAGCAGCTTAAGGGGACAGGGCGGCCAAGAGACCCAGTACTTC.

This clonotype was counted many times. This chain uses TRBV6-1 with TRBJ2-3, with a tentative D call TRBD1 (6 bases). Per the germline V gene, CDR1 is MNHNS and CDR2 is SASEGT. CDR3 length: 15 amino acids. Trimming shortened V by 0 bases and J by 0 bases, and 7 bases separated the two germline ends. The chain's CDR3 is CASSEAGTSTDTQYF. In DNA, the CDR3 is TGTGCCAGCAGTGAAGCAGGGACAAGCACAGATACGCAGTATTTT.

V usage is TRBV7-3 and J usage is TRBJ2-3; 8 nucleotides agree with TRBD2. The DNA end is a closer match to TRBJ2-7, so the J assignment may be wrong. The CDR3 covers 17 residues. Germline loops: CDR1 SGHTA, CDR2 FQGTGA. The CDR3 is CARSRKLGRGDENTQYF. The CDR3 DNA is TGTGCCAGGAGCCGCAAACTGGGGCGGGGGGACGAAAATACGCAGTACTTC.

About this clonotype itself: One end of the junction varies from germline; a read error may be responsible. For the CDR3, the DNA is TGTGCCAGCGGAGGGTCCCTAACCACAGAGACGCAGTTTTTT. Its protein is CASGGSLTTETQFF. The rearrangement uses TRBV7-2 and TRBJ2-3; the D gene is possibly TRBD2 (6 bases). CDR1 is SGHTA, CDR2 FQGNSA, per germline. The CDR3 has 14 residues.

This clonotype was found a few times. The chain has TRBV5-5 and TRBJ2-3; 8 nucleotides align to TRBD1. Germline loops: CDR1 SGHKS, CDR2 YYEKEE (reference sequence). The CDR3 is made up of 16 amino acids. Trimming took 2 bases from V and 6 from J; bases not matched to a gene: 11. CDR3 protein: CASSFIGQGVSDTQYF. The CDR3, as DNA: TGTGCCAGCAGCTTCATAGGACAGGGAGTGTCGGATACGCAGTATTTT.

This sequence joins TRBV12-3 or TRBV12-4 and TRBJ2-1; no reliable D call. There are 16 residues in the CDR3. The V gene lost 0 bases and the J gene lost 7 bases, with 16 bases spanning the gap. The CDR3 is CASSLAQGGPSNEQFF. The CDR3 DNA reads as TGTGCCAGCAGTTTAGCGCAAGGTGGGCCCTCAAATGAGCAGTTCTTC.

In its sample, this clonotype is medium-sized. Here the CDR3 reads CASSLGLAGGRAKNIQYF. CDR3 in DNA: TGTGCCAGCAGCTTAGGACTAGCGGGGGGGCGGGCCAAAAACATTCAGTACTTC. V usage is TRBV7-2 and J usage is TRBJ2-4; 14 bases are shared with TRBD2. Losses at the gene ends were 1 base for V and 1 base for J; bases not matched to a gene: 3. The CDR3 is made up of 18 amino acids. Germline lookup yields CDR1 SGHTA and CDR2 FQGNSA.